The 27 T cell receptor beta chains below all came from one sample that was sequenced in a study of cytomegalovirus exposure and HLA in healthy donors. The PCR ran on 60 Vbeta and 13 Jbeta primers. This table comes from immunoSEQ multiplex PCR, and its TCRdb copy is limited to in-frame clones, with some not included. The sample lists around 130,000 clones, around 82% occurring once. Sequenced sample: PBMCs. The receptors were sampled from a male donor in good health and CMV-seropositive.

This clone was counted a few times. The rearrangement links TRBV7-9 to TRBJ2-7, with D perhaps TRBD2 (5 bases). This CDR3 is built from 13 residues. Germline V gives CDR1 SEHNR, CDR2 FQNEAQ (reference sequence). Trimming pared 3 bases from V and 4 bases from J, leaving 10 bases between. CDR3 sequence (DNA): TGTGCCAGCAGCTTTTTGCCGGGATACGAGCAGTACTTC. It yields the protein CASSFLPGYEQYF.

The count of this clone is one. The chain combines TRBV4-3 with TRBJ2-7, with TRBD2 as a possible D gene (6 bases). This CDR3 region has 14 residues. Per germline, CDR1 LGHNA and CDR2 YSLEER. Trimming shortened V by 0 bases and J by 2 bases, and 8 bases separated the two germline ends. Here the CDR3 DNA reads TGCGCCAGCAGCCAAGATAGCGGCCCCTACGAGCAGTACTTC. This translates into CASSQDSGPYEQYF.

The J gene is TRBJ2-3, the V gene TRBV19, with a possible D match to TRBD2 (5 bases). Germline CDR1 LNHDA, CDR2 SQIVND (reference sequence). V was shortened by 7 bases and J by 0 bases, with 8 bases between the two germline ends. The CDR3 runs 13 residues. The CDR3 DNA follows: TGTGCCAGTACAGCGGCTAGCACAGATACGCAGTATTTT. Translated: CASTAASTDTQYF.

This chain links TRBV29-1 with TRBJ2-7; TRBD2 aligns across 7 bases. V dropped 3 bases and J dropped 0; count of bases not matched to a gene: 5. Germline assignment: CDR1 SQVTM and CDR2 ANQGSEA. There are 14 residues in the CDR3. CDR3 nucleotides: TGCAGCGTTGACCCAGCGGGGAGCTCCTACGAGCAGTACTTC. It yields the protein CSVDPAGSSYEQYF.

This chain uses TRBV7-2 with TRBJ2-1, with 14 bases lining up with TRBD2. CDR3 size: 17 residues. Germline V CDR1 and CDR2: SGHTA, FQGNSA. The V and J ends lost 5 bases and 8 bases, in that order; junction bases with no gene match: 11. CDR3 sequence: CASSPWTSGRLTDEQFF. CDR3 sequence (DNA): TGTGCCAGCAGCCCTTGGACTAGCGGGAGGCTAACGGATGAGCAGTTCTTC.

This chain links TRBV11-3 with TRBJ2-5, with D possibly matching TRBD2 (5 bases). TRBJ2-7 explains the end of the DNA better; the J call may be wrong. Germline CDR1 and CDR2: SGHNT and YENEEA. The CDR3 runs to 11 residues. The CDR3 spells CASSSGYEQYF. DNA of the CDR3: TGTGCCAGCAGCTCGGGGTACGAGCAGTACTTC.

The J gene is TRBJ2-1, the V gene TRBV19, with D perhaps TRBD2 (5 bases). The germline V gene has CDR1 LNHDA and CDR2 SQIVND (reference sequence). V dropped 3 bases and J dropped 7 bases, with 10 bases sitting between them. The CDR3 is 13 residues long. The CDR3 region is CASSIFSENEQFF. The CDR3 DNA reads TGTGCCAGTAGTATTTTTAGCGAAAATGAGCAGTTCTTC.

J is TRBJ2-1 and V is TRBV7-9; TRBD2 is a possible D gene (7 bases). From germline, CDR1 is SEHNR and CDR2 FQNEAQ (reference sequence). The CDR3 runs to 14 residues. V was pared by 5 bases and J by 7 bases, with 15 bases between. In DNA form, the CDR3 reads TGTGCCAGCAGCCGGGGGGAGGGGGGGAATGAGCAGTTCTTC. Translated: CASSRGEGGNEQFF.

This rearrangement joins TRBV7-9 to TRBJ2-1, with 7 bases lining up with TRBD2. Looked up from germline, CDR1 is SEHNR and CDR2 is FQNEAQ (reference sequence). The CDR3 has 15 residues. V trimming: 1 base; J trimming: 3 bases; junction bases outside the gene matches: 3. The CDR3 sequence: CASSLGQRDYNEQFF. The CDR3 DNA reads TGTGCCAGCAGCTTAGGCCAGCGGGACTACAATGAGCAGTTCTTC.

The CDR3 nucleotides read TGTGCCAGCAGCTCTGGACTAGCGGGAGATTTGGGCCATGAGCAGTTCTTC. Translated, it gives CASSSGLAGDLGHEQFF. The chain carries TRBV11-2 and TRBJ2-1, with 13 bases matching TRBD2. Germline-derived CDR1 and CDR2 are SGHAT and FQNNGV. The CDR3 has 17 amino acids. V lost 4 bases to trimming and J lost 8 bases; unmatched junction nucleotides: 11.

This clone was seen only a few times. The CDR3 bases are TGCAGCGTTGATGGCGGGGCCGAGCAGTACTTC. It yields the protein CSVDGGAEQYF. This chain links TRBV29-1 with TRBJ2-7; D is perhaps TRBD2 (6 bases). Trimming cost V 3 bases and J 6 bases, with 9 bases left between them. From germline, CDR1 is SQVTM and CDR2 ANQGSEA. The CDR3 totals 11 residues.

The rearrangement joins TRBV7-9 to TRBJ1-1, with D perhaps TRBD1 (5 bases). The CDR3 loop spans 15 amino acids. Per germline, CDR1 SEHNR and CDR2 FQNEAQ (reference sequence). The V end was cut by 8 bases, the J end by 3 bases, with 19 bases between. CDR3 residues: CASHRAWQGDTEAFF. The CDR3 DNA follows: TGTGCCAGCCATAGAGCATGGCAGGGTGACACTGAAGCTTTCTTT.

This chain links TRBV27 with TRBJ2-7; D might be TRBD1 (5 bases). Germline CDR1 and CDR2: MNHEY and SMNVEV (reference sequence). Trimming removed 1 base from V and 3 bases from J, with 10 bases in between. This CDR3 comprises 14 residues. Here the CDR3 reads CASSLLGQGYEQYF. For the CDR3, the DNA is TGTGCCAGCAGTTTATTGGGGCAGGGCTACGAGCAGTACTTC.

The CDR3 DNA follows: TGTGCCAGCAAATATGATTCGGCTAGCGGAGGGACCGGGGAGCTGTTTTTT. It specifies CASKYDSASGGTGELFF. This rearrangement joins TRBV9 to TRBJ2-2; 7 nucleotides agree with TRBD2. The CDR3 is 17 residues long. The junction had 16 bases not matched to a gene; V was cut back by 6 bases and J by 5 bases. CDR1 SGDLS and CDR2 YYNGEE come from the germline V gene.

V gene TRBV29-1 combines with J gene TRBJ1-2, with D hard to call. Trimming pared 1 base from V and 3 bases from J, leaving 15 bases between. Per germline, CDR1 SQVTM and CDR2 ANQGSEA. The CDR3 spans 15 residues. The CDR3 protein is CSVEASQEIDYGYTF. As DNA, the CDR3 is TGCAGCGTTGAAGCGTCTCAGGAAATAGACTATGGCTACACCTTC.

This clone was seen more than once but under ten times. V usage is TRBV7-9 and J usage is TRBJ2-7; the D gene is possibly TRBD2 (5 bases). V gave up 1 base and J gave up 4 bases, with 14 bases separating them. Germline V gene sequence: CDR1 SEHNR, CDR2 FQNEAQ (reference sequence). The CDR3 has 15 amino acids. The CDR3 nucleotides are TGTGCCAGCAGCTTAGTTACGGGATTGAGGTACGAGCAGTACTTC. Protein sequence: CASSLVTGLRYEQYF. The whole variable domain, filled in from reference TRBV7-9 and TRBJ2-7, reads DTGVSQNPRHKITKRGQNVTFRCDPISEHNRLYWYRQTLGQGPEFLTYFQNEAQLEKSRLLSDRFSAERPKGSFSTLEIQRTEQGDSAMYLCASSLVTGLRYEQYFGPGTRLTVT.

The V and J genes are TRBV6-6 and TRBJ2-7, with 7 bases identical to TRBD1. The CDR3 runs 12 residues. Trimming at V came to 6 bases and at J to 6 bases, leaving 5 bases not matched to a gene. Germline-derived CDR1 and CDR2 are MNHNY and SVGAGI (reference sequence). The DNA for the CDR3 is TGTGCCAGCAGCAGAAGGGACAGCGAGCAGTACTTC. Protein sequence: CASSRRDSEQYF.

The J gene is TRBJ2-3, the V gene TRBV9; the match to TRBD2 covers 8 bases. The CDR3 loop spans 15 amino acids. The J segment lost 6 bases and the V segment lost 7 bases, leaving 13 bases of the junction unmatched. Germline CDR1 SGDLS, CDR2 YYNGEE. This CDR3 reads CASGGGLAGRDTQYF. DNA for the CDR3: TGTGCCAGCGGAGGGGGGCTAGCGGGTCGGGATACGCAGTATTTT.

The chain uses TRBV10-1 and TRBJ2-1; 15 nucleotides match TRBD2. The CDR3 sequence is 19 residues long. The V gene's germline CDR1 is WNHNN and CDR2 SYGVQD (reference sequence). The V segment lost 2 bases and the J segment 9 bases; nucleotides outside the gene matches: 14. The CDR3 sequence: CASSEIGLAGGPGLVEQFF. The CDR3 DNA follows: TGCGCCAGCAGTGAGATTGGACTAGCGGGAGGGCCGGGTCTTGTTGAGCAGTTCTTC.

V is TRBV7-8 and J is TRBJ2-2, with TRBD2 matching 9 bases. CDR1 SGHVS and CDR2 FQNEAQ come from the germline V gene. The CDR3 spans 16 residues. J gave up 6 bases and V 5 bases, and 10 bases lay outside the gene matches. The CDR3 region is CASSQGVAGDPGELFF. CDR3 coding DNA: TGTGCCAGCAGCCAGGGGGTAGCGGGAGATCCCGGGGAGCTGTTTTTT. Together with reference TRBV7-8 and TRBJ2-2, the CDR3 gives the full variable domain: GAGVSQSPRYKVAKRGQDVALRCDPISGHVSLFWYQQALGQGPEFLTYFQNEAQLDKSGLPSDRFFAERPEGSVSTLKIQRTQQEDSAVYLCASSQGVAGDPGELFFGEGSRLTVL.

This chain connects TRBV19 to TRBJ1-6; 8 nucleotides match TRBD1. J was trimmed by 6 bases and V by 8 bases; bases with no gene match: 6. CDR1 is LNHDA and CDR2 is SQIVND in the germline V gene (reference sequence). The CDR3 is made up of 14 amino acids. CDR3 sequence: CASSGTGGNSPLHF. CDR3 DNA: TGTGCCAGTTCCGGGACAGGAGGTAATTCACCCCTCCACTTT.

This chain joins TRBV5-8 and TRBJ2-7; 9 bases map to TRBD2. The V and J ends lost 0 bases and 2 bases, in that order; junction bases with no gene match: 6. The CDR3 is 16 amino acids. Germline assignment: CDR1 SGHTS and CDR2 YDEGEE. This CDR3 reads CASSLGWTSVTYEQYF. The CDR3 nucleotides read TGTGCCAGCAGCTTGGGCTGGACTAGCGTAACCTACGAGCAGTACTTC. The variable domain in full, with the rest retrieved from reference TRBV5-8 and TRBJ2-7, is EAGVTQSPTHLIKTRGQQATLRCSPISGHTSVYWYQQALGLGLQFLLWYDEGEERNRGNFPPRFSGRQFPNYSSELNVNALELEDSALYLCASSLGWTSVTYEQYFGPGTRLTVT.

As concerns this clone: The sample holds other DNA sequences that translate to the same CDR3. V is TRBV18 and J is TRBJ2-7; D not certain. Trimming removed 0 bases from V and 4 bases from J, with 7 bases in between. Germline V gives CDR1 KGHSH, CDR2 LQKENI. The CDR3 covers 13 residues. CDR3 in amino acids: CASSPPTGYEQYF. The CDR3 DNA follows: TGTGCCAGCTCACCACCGACTGGTTACGAGCAGTACTTC.

The CDR3 loop reads CASSKGPPGTGELFF. Here the CDR3 DNA reads TGTGCCAGCAGTAAGGGGCCGCCGGGCACCGGGGAGCTGTTTTTT. This chain uses TRBV2 with TRBJ2-2, with D tentatively TRBD1 (5 bases). V lost 5 bases to trimming and J lost 4 bases, with 14 bases between them. Per germline, CDR1 SNHLY and CDR2 FYNNEI. The CDR3 spans 15 residues.

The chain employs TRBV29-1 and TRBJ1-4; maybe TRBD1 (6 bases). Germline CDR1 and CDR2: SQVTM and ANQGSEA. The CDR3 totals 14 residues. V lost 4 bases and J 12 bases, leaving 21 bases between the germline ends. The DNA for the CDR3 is TGCAGCGTTGCTCCAAAGGGGGGGGCAGGGGAACTGTTTTTT. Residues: CSVAPKGGAGELFF.

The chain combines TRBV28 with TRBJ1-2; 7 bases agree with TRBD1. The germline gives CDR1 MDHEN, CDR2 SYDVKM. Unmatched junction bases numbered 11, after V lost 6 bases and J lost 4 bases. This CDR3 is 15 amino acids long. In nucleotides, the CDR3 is TGTGCCAGCAGCCCCCAGCCAAGGACAGGCTATGGCTACACCTTC. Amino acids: CASSPQPRTGYGYTF.

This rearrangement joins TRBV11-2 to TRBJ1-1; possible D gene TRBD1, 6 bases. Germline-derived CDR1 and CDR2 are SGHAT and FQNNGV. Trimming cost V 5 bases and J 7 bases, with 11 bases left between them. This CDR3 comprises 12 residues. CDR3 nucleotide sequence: TGTGCCAGCAGCCTATTACAGGGTGAAGCTTTCTTT. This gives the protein CASSLLQGEAFF.